The 23 T cell receptor beta chains below all came from one sample that was sequenced in a study of beta chain features in type 1 diabetes. Isolated RNA was reverse transcribed in full, so expressed TCRB transcripts were sequenced. TCRdb keeps only in-frame clones here, not all; method: immunoSEQ multiplex PCR. The repertoire consists of under 200,000 clones, with roughly 8% occurring once and the leading ten covering 0.5% to 0.65%. Sequencing input: central memory CD4+ T cells from blood. These receptor sequences come from a man aged 18-30 years in good health.

This clone was seen ten or more times. This sequence joins TRBV10-3 and TRBJ2-1, with 13 bases lining up with TRBD2. The CDR3 contains 17 residues. Germline trimming cut 8 bases from V and 9 bases from J; bases unmatched to any gene: 16. Germline loops: CDR1 ENHRY, CDR2 SYGVKD. CDR3 sequence: CAIGGLAGRRTLTEQFF. Written as DNA, the CDR3 is TGTGCCATCGGGGGACTAGCGGGGCGACGAACCCTCACTGAGCAGTTCTTC.

This clone has a count of ten or more. The chain joins TRBV7-9 to TRBJ1-3; D is ambiguous. Trimming took 4 bases from V and 2 from J, leaving 9 bases between them. Germline-derived CDR1 and CDR2 are SEHNR and FQNEAQ (reference sequence). The CDR3 extends over 14 amino acids. The CDR3 coding sequence is TGTGCCAGCAGCTGGCGGGAAACTGGAAACACCATATATTTT. It is translated as CASSWRETGNTIYF.

This chain uses TRBV7-2 with TRBJ1-4, with 7 bases that match TRBD1. Germline V gene lookup returns CDR1 SGHTA and CDR2 FQGNSA. This CDR3 is built from 15 residues. With 0 bases clipped from V and 7 bases from J, the junction kept 5 bases outside the gene matches. In DNA form, the CDR3 reads TGTGCCAGCAGCTTAGCGAGGGACAGCTCTGAAAAACTGTTTTTT. Translated: CASSLARDSSEKLFF. The full variable domain, in which reference TRBV7-2 and TRBJ1-4 provide the parts outside the CDR3, is GAGVSQSPSNKVTEKGKDVELRCDPISGHTALYWYRQSLGQGLEFLIYFQGNSAPDKSGLPSDRFSAERTGGSVSTLTIQRTQQEDSAVYLCASSLARDSSEKLFFGSGTQLSVL.

This clone was counted a few times. The DNA for the CDR3 is TGTGCCAGCAGCCCAGGGAATGGAAACACCATATATTTT. Translating gives CASSPGNGNTIYF. The rearrangement links TRBV27 to TRBJ1-3; possible D gene TRBD1, 5 bases. Germline V gene lookup returns CDR1 MNHEY and CDR2 SMNVEV (reference sequence). This CDR3 is built from 13 residues. The V and J ends lost 6 bases and 3 bases respectively, with 9 bases between them.

This clone has more than one count but fewer than ten. The chain combines TRBV19 with TRBJ1-5, with D possibly TRBD1 on 6 matching bases. The CDR3 covers 13 residues. CDR1 LNHDA and CDR2 SQIVND come from the germline V gene (reference sequence). Trimming left V 5 bases short and J 5 bases short, with 10 bases between. DNA of the CDR3: TGTGCCAGTAGTGGGGGGGCCGATCAGCCCCAGCATTTT. This translates into CASSGGADQPQHF. Full variable domain (outside the CDR3, taken from reference TRBV19 and TRBJ1-5): DGGITQSPKYLFRKEGQNVTLSCEQNLNHDAMYWYRQDPGQGLRLIYYSQIVNDFQKGDIAEGYSVSREKKESFPLTVTSAQKNPTAFYLCASSGGADQPQHFGDGTRLSIL.

The V and J genes are TRBV30 and TRBJ2-7; D is unresolved. Germline-derived CDR1 and CDR2 are GTSNPN and SVGIG (reference sequence). This CDR3 region has 11 residues. Trimming shortened V by 2 bases and J by 4 bases, and 6 bases separated the two germline ends. CDR3 sequence (DNA): TGTGCCTGGAGTCGTGTTTACGAGCAGTACTTC. Translation gives CAWSRVYEQYF.

V is TRBV7-2 and J is TRBJ2-7; 12 positions agree with TRBD1. The CDR3 sequence is 16 residues long. CDR1 and CDR2 (germline): SGHTA, FQGNSA. The ends lost 5 bases at V and 6 bases at J; junction bases unmatched: 11. CDR3 sequence: CASSPAGTGGASEQYF. CDR3 DNA: TGTGCCAGCAGCCCCGCCGGGACAGGGGGCGCCTCCGAGCAGTACTTC.

The chain carries TRBV10-3 and TRBJ2-5; D not certain. The CDR3 extends over 14 amino acids. Trimming stripped 4 bases from V and 2 bases from J, with 11 bases between. Germline CDR1 ENHRY, CDR2 SYGVKD. CDR3 amino acids: CAISAQRSQETQYF. CDR3 nucleotides: TGTGCCATCAGTGCTCAGAGGTCACAAGAGACCCAGTACTTC.

This clone was picked up many times. The chain combines TRBV6-6 with TRBJ1-2; no clear D gene. This CDR3 contains 13 residues. V was cut by 7 bases and J by 2 bases, with 11 bases left in between. The germline V gene encodes CDR1 MNHNY and CDR2 SVGAGI (reference sequence). This CDR3 is CASTTGGNYGYTF. As DNA, the CDR3 is TGTGCCAGCACCACCGGAGGCAACTATGGCTACACCTTC.

There are a few counts of this clone. The V and J genes are TRBV5-1 and TRBJ2-7; D might be TRBD2 (5 bases). CDR3 length: 14 amino acids. V was cut by 0 bases and J by 3 bases, with 10 bases left in between. The germline V gene has CDR1 SGHRS and CDR2 YFSETQ. CDR3: CASSLGPTSYEQYF. The CDR3 DNA reads TGCGCCAGCAGCTTGGGCCCTACTAGCTACGAGCAGTACTTC.

The chain uses TRBV7-6 and TRBJ2-3; D is perhaps TRBD2 (5 bases). Germline CDR1 is SGHVS and CDR2 is FNYEAQ. V shed 5 bases and J shed 3 bases, with 18 bases lying between them. CDR3 length: 16 residues. The chain's CDR3 is CASSPAGRGITDTQYF. For the CDR3, the DNA is TGTGCCAGCAGCCCGGCCGGTAGAGGGATTACAGATACGCAGTATTTT.

This chain uses TRBV9 with TRBJ1-2; no definite D call. CDR3 length: 15 amino acids. CDR1 is SGDLS, CDR2 YYNGEE, per germline. Trimming stripped 0 bases from V and 4 bases from J, with 13 bases between. The DNA for the CDR3 is TGTGCCAGCAGCGTAGAGCCAAATCCGGGCTATGGCTACACCTTC. As protein: CASSVEPNPGYGYTF.

This chain uses TRBV5-1 with TRBJ2-1, with TRBD2 identical over 8 bases. Germline V gene data show CDR1 as SGHRS and CDR2 as YFSETQ. The trim removed 0 bases at V and 4 bases at J, leaving 3 bases unmatched. The length of the CDR3 is 15 residues. The CDR3 DNA is TGCGCCAGCAGCTTGGGGGGACTAGAATACAATGAGCAGTTCTTC. Its translation is CASSLGGLEYNEQFF. Full variable domain (missing parts from reference TRBV5-1 and TRBJ2-1): KAGVTQTPRYLIKTRGQQVTLSCSPISGHRSVSWYQQTPGQGLQFLFEYFSETQRNKGNFPGRFSGRQFSNSRSEMNVSTLELGDSALYLCASSLGGLEYNEQFFGPGTRLTVL.

The chain recombines TRBV28 with TRBJ1-1; D is perhaps TRBD1 (6 bases). This CDR3 has 13 amino acids. The V gene lost 6 bases and the J gene lost 3 bases, with 11 bases spanning the gap. The germline CDR1 and CDR2 sequences are MDHEN and SYDVKM. The CDR3 sequence is CASSPGDDTEAFF. CDR3 DNA sequence: TGTGCCAGCAGCCCAGGGGATGACACTGAAGCTTTCTTT.

This chain links TRBV6-6 with TRBJ2-7, with 10 bases matching TRBD1. Trimming cost V 8 bases and J 3 bases; bases outside gene matches: 4. Germline V gene sequence: CDR1 MNHNY, CDR2 SVGAGI (reference sequence). This CDR3 has 13 amino acids. CDR3 coding DNA: TGTGCCAGCGGGCGGGACAGGGGCTACGAGCAGTACTTC. As protein: CASGRDRGYEQYF.

This clone was picked up a small number of times. CDR3 sequence reads: CASSWDRVSGELFF. CDR3 sequence (DNA): TGTGCCAGCAGTTGGGACAGGGTCTCCGGGGAGCTGTTTTTT. The chain employs TRBV9 and TRBJ2-2; TRBD1 aligns across 9 bases. Germline V gene data show CDR1 as SGDLS and CDR2 as YYNGEE. J lost 6 bases, V lost 5 bases, and 5 bases had no gene match. This CDR3 is built from 14 residues.

The rearrangement joins TRBV10-3 to TRBJ1-2; 7 positions agree with TRBD1. This CDR3 spans 17 amino acids. The V segment lost 4 bases and the J segment 2 bases; nucleotides outside the gene matches: 13. Germline CDR1 ENHRY, CDR2 SYGVKD. Written as DNA, the CDR3 is TGTGCCATCAGTGGTTACAGGGGCGGGCAGGAAAACTATGGCTACACCTTC. Protein sequence: CAISGYRGGQENYGYTF.

The chain recombines TRBV6-1 with TRBJ1-6; 8 nucleotides line up with TRBD1. Germline CDR1 reads MNHNS; CDR2 reads SASEGT. The trim removed 6 bases at V and 9 bases at J, leaving 10 bases unmatched. This CDR3 comprises 15 residues. CDR3 bases: TGTGCCAGCAGGCCACAACAGGGGGTTGCTTCACCCCTCCACTTT. Residues: CASRPQQGVASPLHF.

This clone was seen a handful of times. This chain connects TRBV5-4 to TRBJ2-1; 13 positions agree with TRBD2. V was pared by 1 base and J by 8 bases, with 9 bases of the junction left unmatched. Germline loops: CDR1 SGHNT, CDR2 YYREEE (reference sequence). This CDR3 spans 17 amino acids. CDR3 in DNA: TGTGCCAGCAGCTTGCCTTTGGGGACTAGCGGGATCGATGAGCAGTTCTTC. It specifies CASSLPLGTSGIDEQFF.

For this clone: One junction end does not reproduce the germline sequence, and a read error may be involved. The sample has other DNA sequences that encode this CDR3 too. This chain connects TRBV7-2 to TRBJ2-2; D not resolved. CDR1 is SGHTA, CDR2 FQGNSA, per germline. The CDR3 has 14 residues. CDR3 nucleotide sequence: TGCGCCAGCAGCCAAGATCGGTTCGGCGGGGAGCTGTTTTTT. Protein product: CASSQDRFGGELFF. Full variable domain (rest looked up from reference TRBV7-2 and TRBJ2-2): GAGVSQSPSNKVTEKGKDVELRCDPISGHTALYWYRQSLGQGLEFLIYFQGNSAPDKSGLPSDRFSAERTGGSVSTLTIQRTQQEDSAVYLCASSQDRFGGELFFGEGSRLTVL.

The chain is built from TRBV5-1 and TRBJ2-4, with TRBD1 matching over 7 bases. Germline values: CDR1 SGHRS, CDR2 YFSETQ. The CDR3 is 16 amino acids. J was trimmed by 0 bases and V by 0 bases; bases with no gene match: 3. The CDR3 DNA sequence: TGCGCCAGCAGCTTGGCGGGACAGCTAGCCAAAAACATTCAGTACTTC. As protein: CASSLAGQLAKNIQYF. The entire variable domain, with the rest obtained from reference TRBV5-1 and TRBJ2-4, is as follows: KAGVTQTPRYLIKTRGQQVTLSCSPISGHRSVSWYQQTPGQGLQFLFEYFSETQRNKGNFPGRFSGRQFSNSRSEMNVSTLELGDSALYLCASSLAGQLAKNIQYFGAGTRLSVL.

CDR3 protein: CASSPGQGSNTGELFF. Here the CDR3 DNA reads TGCGCCAGCAGCCCGGGACAGGGGTCGAACACCGGGGAGCTGTTTTTT. The chain links TRBV5-1 to TRBJ2-2, with TRBD1 matching 10 bases. Per germline, CDR1 SGHRS and CDR2 YFSETQ. The CDR3 is 16 amino acids. J gave up 0 bases and V 4 bases, and 3 bases lay outside the gene matches.

This clone was recorded a few times. V usage is TRBV6-1 and J usage is TRBJ1-2, with TRBD1 matching over 9 bases. After removal of 5 bases from V and 7 bases from J, the junction contained 8 bases not matched to a gene. Germline loops: CDR1 MNHNS, CDR2 SASEGT. The CDR3 spans 14 residues. DNA for the CDR3: TGTGCCAGCAGTTCACAGGGGGCATTTGGTGGCTACACCTTC. Translation gives CASSSQGAFGGYTF.